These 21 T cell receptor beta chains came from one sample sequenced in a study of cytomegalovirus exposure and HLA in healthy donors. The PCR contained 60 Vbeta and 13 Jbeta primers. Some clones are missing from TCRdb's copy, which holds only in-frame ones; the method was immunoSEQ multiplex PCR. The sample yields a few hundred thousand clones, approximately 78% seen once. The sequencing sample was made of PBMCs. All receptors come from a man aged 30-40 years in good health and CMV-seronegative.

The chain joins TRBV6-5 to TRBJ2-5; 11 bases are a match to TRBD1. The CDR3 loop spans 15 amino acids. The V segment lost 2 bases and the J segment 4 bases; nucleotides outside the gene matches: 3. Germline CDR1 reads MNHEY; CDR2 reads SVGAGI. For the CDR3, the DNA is TGTGCCAGCAGTTACGGTGGGACAGGGGGAGAGACCCAGTACTTC. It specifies CASSYGGTGGETQYF.

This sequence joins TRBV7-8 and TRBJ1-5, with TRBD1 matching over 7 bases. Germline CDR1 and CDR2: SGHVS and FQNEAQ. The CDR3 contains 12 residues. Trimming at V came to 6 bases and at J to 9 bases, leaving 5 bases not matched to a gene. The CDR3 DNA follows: TGTGCCAGCAGACGACAGGGTGGGCCCCAGCATTTT. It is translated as CASRRQGGPQHF.

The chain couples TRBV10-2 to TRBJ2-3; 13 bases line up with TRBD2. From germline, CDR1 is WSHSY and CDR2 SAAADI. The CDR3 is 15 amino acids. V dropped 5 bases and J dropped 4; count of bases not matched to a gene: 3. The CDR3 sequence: CASSLLAGGSDTQYF. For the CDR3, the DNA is TGCGCCAGCAGTCTACTAGCGGGGGGGTCAGATACGCAGTATTTT.

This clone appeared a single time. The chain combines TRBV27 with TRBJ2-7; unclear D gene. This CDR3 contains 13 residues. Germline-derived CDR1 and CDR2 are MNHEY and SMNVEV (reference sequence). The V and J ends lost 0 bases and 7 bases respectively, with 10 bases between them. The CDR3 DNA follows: TGTGCCAGCAGTTTATCGGCCCAGAGGGAGCAGTACTTC. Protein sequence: CASSLSAQREQYF.

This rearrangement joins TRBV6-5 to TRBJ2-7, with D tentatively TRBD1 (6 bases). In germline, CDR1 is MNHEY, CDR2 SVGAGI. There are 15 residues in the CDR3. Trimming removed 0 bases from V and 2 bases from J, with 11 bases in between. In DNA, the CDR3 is TGTGCCAGCAGTTACTCTAGGGGGATTACCTACGAGCAGTACTTC. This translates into CASSYSRGITYEQYF.

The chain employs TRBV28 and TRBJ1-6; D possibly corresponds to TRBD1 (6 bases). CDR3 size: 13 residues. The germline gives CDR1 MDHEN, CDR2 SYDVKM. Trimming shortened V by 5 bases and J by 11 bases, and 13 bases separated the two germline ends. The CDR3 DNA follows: TGTGCCAGCAGTCCAGGGCACAGGGCACCCCTCCACTTT. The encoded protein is CASSPGHRAPLHF.

The CDR3 is CAISERQGIYGYTF. For the CDR3, the DNA is TGTGCCATCAGTGAGAGGCAGGGTATCTATGGCTACACCTTC. The chain employs TRBV10-3 and TRBJ1-2; D possibly corresponds to TRBD1 (5 bases). Germline V gene sequence: CDR1 ENHRY, CDR2 SYGVKD. The germline V and J ends were trimmed by 2 bases and 4 bases, with 11 bases remaining between them. CDR3 length equals 14 residues.

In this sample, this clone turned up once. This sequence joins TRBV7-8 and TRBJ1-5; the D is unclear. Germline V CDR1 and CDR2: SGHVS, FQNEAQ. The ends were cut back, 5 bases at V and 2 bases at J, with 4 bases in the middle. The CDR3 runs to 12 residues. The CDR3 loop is CASSPGNQPQHF. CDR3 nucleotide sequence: TGTGCCAGCAGCCCTGGCAATCAGCCCCAGCATTTT.

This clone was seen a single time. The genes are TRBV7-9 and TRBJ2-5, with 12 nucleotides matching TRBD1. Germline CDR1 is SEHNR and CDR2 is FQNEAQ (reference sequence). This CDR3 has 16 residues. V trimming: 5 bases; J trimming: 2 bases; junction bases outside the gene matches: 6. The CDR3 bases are TGTGCCAGCAGCACCTGGGACAGGGGGCCGCAAGAGACCCAGTACTTC. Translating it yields CASSTWDRGPQETQYF.

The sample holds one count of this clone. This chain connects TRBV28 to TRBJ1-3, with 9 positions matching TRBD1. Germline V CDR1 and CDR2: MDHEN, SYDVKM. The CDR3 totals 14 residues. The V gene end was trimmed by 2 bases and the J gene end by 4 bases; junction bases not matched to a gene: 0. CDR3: CASSLGTGGNTIYF. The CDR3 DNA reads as TGTGCCAGCAGTTTAGGGACAGGGGGAAACACCATATATTTT.

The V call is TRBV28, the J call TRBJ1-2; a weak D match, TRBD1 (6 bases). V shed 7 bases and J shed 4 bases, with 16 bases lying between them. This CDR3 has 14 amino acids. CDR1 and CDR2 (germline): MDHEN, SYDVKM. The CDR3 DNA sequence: TGTGCCAGCACCCCTACGGACAGAGGCTATGGCTACACCTTC. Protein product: CASTPTDRGYGYTF.

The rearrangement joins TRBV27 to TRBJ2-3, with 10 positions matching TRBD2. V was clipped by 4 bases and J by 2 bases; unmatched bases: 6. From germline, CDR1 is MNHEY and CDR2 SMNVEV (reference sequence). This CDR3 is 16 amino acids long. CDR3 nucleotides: TGTGCCAGCAGTTCCCAGCGGGGGGGAGTCACAGATACGCAGTATTTT. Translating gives CASSSQRGGVTDTQYF.

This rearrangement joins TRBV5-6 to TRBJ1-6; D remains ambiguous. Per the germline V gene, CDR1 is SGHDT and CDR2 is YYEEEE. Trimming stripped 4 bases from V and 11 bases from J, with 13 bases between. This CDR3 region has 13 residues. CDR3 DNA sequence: TGTGCCAGCAGCCTCGGAACTAACACACCCCTCCACTTT. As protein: CASSLGTNTPLHF. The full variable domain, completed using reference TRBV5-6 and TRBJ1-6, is DAGVTQSPTHLIKTRGQQVTLRCSPKSGHDTVSWYQQALGQGPQFIFQYYEEEERQRGNFPDRFSGHQFPNYSSELNVNALLLGDSALYLCASSLGTNTPLHFGNGTRLTVT.

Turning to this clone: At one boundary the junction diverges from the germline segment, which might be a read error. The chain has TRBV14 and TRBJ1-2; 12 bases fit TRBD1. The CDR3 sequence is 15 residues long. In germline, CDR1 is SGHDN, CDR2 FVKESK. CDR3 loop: CAGSRGQGASYGYTF. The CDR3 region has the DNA TGTGCCGGCAGCCGGGGACAGGGGGCGAGTTATGGCTACACCTTC.

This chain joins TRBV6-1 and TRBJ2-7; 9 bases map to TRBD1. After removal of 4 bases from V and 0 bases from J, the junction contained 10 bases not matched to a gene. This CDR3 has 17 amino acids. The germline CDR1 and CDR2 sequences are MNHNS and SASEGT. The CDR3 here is CASSAYPGTGSSYEQYF. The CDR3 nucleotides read TGTGCCAGCAGTGCCTATCCAGGGACAGGGAGCTCCTACGAGCAGTACTTC.

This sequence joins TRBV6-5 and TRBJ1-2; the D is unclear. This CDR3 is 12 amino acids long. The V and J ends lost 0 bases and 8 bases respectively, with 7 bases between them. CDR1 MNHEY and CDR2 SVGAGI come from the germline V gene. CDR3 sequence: CASSYSGGGYTF. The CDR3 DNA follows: TGTGCCAGCAGTTACTCTGGTGGCGGCTACACCTTC.

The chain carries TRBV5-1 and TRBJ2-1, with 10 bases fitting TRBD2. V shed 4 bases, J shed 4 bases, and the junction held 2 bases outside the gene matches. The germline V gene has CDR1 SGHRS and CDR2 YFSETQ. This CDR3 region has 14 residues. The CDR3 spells CASSLAGEYNEQFF. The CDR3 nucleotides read TGCGCCAGCAGCCTAGCGGGGGAGTACAATGAGCAGTTCTTC.

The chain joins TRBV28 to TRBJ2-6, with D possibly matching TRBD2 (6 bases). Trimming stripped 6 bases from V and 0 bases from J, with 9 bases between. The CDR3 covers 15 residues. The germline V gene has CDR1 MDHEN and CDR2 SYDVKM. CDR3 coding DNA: TGTGCCAGCAGGTCCGGGAGCTCTGGGGCCAACGTCCTGACTTTC. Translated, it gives CASRSGSSGANVLTF.

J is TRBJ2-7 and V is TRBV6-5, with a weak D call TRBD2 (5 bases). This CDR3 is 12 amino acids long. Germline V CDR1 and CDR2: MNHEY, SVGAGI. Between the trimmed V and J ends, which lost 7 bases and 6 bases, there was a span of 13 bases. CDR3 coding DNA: TGTGCCAGCAACGCTCCGGCGGGCGAGCAGTACTTC. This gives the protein CASNAPAGEQYF.

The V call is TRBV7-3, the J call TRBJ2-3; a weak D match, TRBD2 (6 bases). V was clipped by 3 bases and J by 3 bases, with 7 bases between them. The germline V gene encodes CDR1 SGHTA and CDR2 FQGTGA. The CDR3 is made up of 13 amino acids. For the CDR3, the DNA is TGTGCCAGCAGCTTGGGGGGAACAGATACGCAGTATTTT. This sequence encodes CASSLGGTDTQYF.

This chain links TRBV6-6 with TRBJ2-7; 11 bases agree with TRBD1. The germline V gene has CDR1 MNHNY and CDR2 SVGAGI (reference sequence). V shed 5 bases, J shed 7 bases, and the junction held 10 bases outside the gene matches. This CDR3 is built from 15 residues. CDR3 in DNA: TGTGCCAGCAGTAAGGGACAGGGGGTTGTGTTAGAGCAGTACTTC. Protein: CASSKGQGVVLEQYF.